This T cell receptor (beta chain) stems from a study of post-analysis software for immune sequencing data. Background on the study: Courses of disease covered relapsing-remitting, secondary progressive and progressive-relapsing multiple sclerosis.

The CDR3 consists of 15 residues. Trimming at V came to 3 bases and at J to 2 bases, leaving 6 bases not matched to a gene. Germline values: CDR1 DFQATT, CDR2 SNEGSKA (reference sequence). This clonotype was picked up a small number of times. Its antigen is unidentified. Whole-study results and caveats: Controls' normalized Chao1 diversity significantly exceeded that of multiple sclerosis patients. When patients were compared with controls, about five TRBV segments were more frequent, TRBV5-6, TRBV5-1 and TRBV20-1 among them.

Included in the TCR beta cDNA libraries were unique molecular identifiers. T cells numbering roughly 1 to 10 million yielded 500,000 to 550,000 cDNA molecules. TCRdb reprocessed the PCR reads via MiXCR and lists one record per CDR3 protein. The sample records 750,000 to 950,000 distinct CDR3 sequences, approximately 44% being singletons. The receptor comes from a girl aged 10-17 years with multiple sclerosis. Sequenced: blood. The chain is built from TRBV20-1 and TRBJ2-3, with 9 bases aligning to TRBD2. The CDR3, as DNA: TGCAGTGCTAGTTCCGGGACTAGCAACACAGATACGCAGTATTTT. It translates to CSASSGTSNTDTQYF.